Reported below is one TCR beta chain. The clone's antigen remains unknown. Qualities for individual bases were not recorded, and no much larger clone is one base off. TCRbeta CDR3 regions were amplified from genomic DNA using the immunoSEQ Assay, a bias-controlled multiplex PCR. The study's processing was this. The number of nucleated cells in each sample was estimated from the amplification of reference gene primers within the assay. To quantify the absolute abundance of each unique TCRbeta CDR3 rearrangement, sequence reads were collapsed and filtered. For each sample, productive Simpson clonality was calculated as the square root of Simpson's diversity index across productive rearrangements. This immuneACCESS table, as held by TCRdb, lists in-frame sequences with V and J called but not all clones. Of the missing ones, under half trace to an unresolved V gene in checked studies; the others have no known cause. That table furnishes V, J and clone size, whereas the DNA furnished D and trimming. The sample table shows 100,000 or so clones, and roughly 88% are seen once. The biggest ten clones account for 0.35% to 0.5% of the sample.

This sample was included in a study of blood T cell repertoires in COVID-19 (TCRdb year 2020). Regarding the study in general: Collaborator samples came from the United States, Italy and Spain and covered acute and convalescent phases of COVID-19. The material from the prospective study consisted of cDNA or gDNA derived from T cells, B-cell-depleted T cells, or PBMCs. Subjects who had been exposed to COVID-19, were actively infected with it, or had recovered from it provided the deeply sampled blood TCRbeta repertoires that made up the dataset. The repertoires were made available in a free public database intended to serve as a resource for research on the immune response to SARS-CoV-2. Samples were obtained from the ongoing ImmuneRACE study (first 160 participants) and from about 1,300 subjects provided by 6 global collaborators. Nearly every sample came with metadata listing a de-identified subject ID, COVID-19 status, age in years and sex. Where HLA class I and class II types were available, the types were taken from metadata supplied by the sample provider, not from assay-based typing. What the work shows at the level of the full study, not this receptor alone: Clinical and demographic metadata were provided uncurated, with the amount varying by source and participant.

The CDR3 starts with the cysteine, ends with the phenylalanine, and has 20 residues. The CDR3 DNA has 60 bases and is translated from base 1. V lost 4 bases and J lost 8 bases; the stretch between them is 34 bases long. Each collaborating institution followed its own protocols to collect whole blood in K2EDTA tubes. For TCRbeta analysis, collaborators shipped samples in one of three forms: frozen whole blood, isolated PBMCs, or DNA extracted from either of those sample types. Specimen: peripheral blood. The source is a man in his sixties with acute or convalescent COVID-19. Recombination linked TRBV5-3 to TRBJ2-1; TRBD2 is a weak D gene call, 6 bases matching. TRBV5-3 qualifies as an ORF whose function is uncertain. The DNA is TGTGCCAGAAGCCCTAGGGACCGTGGGAGGAGGCGGACCCACGGCCATGAGCAGTTCTTC. It translates as CARSPRDRGRRRTHGHEQFF.